This passage covers 4 T cell receptor beta chains from one sample sequenced in a study of blood T cell repertoires in COVID-19. The protocol was immunoSEQ multiplex PCR, while the TCRdb copy is restricted to in-frame clones and leaves out a portion. The data show fewer than 350,000 clones, around nine tenths seen once. The specimen was peripheral blood. These receptors were obtained from a woman in her sixties or seventies with COVID-19, enrolled during active disease.

The chain employs TRBV2 and TRBJ2-3; 8 bases fit TRBD1. The CDR3 is 13 amino acids. Trimming took 9 bases from V and 2 from J; bases not matched to a gene: 4. Germline V gene data show CDR1 as SNHLY and CDR2 as FYNNEI. The CDR3 region has the DNA TGTGCCAGGGGACAGGTCAACACAGATACGCAGTATTTT. As protein: CARGQVNTDTQYF.

This chain uses TRBV7-6 with TRBJ2-6, with D possibly being TRBD1 (6 bases). V was trimmed by 4 bases and J by 1 base, leaving 11 bases between them. Germline V gene sequence: CDR1 SGHVS, CDR2 FNYEAQ. The CDR3 runs to 16 residues. The CDR3 DNA sequence: TGTGCCAGCAGCTCCGACGGACAGTCTGGGGCCAACGTCCTGACTTTC. As protein: CASSSDGQSGANVLTF. Full variable domain (outside the CDR3, taken from reference TRBV7-6 and TRBJ2-6): GAGVSQSPRYKVTKRGQDVALRCDPISGHVSLYWYRQALGQGPEFLTYFNYEAQQDKSGLPNDRFSAERPEGSISTLTIQRTEQRDSAMYRCASSSDGQSGANVLTFGAGSRLTVL.

The chain couples TRBV18 to TRBJ2-3; the match to TRBD2 covers 7 bases. The length of the CDR3 is 12 residues. V gave up 6 bases and J gave up 7 bases; unmatched junction bases: 4. CDR1 and CDR2 (germline): KGHSH, LQKENI. The CDR3 region has the DNA TGTGCCAGCTCTCAACTAGCGAATACGCAGTATTTT. Its translation is CASSQLANTQYF.

The rearrangement uses TRBV6-5 and TRBJ1-1, with 8 bases matching TRBD1. Germline CDR1 and CDR2: MNHEY and SVGAGI. The CDR3 is 13 residues long. Unmatched junction bases numbered 2, after V lost 5 bases and J lost 3 bases. CDR3 sequence reads: CASSKTGDTEAFF. The CDR3 nucleotides read TGTGCCAGCAGTAAGACAGGGGACACTGAAGCTTTCTTT.